A single T cell receptor beta chain is shown here with its context. The data are from a study of blood T cell repertoires in COVID-19. There are 13 residues in the CDR3. The ends were cut back, 5 bases at V and 1 base at J, with 8 bases in the middle. Germline V gene sequence: CDR1 KGHSH, CDR2 LQKENI. The authors' processing: Estimated nucleated cell counts came from reference gene primer amplification. Sequencing used immunoSEQ multiplex PCR; TCRdb keeps in-frame clones, though not all of them. The D gene and trimming were derived from the DNA, and the V and J assignments and clone size from that table. Of roughly 250,000 clones detected, around 89% appear once; the ten largest clones hold more than 0.75%.

Specimen: peripheral blood. The chain has TRBV18 and TRBJ1-1; D not certain. The TCR comes from a man aged 30 to 45 with acute or convalescent COVID-19. The CDR3 sequence is CASSTVRNTEAFF. The CDR3 DNA sequence: TGTGCCAGCTCAACGGTCCGGAACACTGAAGCTTTCTTT.